What follows are 14 T cell receptor beta chains derived from one specimen sequenced in a study of low-dose radiotherapy and immunotherapy resistance in tumors. Primers used for first-strand cDNA, a TRAV- and TRBV-specific set, covered both alpha and beta chains. TCRs were amplified for roughly 22 PCR cycles with a constant-region primer and V-primer adapter. TCRdb re-called the reads through MiXCR, storing one row per CDR3 protein. The data hold approximately 46,000 distinct CDR3 sequences, with less than 30% observed a single time. The time point denotes: after trial treatment. Treatment in this sample: LDRT plus nivolumab, ipilimumab, low-dose cyclophosphamide and aspirin (RACIN trial). The sample consisted of PBMCs, taken after low-dose radiotherapy plus immunotherapy. The receptors shown here come from a male donor with prostate cancer.

This clonotype occurred many times. The chain carries TRBV3-1 and TRBJ2-5, with TRBD2 identical over 7 bases. V lost 4 bases to trimming and J lost 5 bases; unmatched junction nucleotides: 10. The CDR3 contains 15 residues. Germline V lookup: CDR1 LGHDT, CDR2 YNNKEL (reference sequence). The CDR3 sequence is CASSLNPSGVETQYF. For the CDR3, the DNA is TGTGCCAGCAGCCTAAACCCCAGCGGGGTGGAGACCCAGTACTTC.

This clonotype was detected ten times or more. This chain connects TRBV11-2 to TRBJ2-1; a weak D match, TRBD2 (5 bases). The CDR3 extends over 18 amino acids. V lost 6 bases to trimming and J lost 5 bases, with 26 bases between them. Germline V CDR1 and CDR2: SGHAT, FQNNGV. The CDR3 sequence is CASRSFRTRAGFHNEQFF. CDR3 nucleotide sequence: TGTGCCAGCAGATCGTTTAGGACTCGGGCTGGGTTCCACAATGAGCAGTTCTTC.

V and J are TRBV2 and TRBJ2-5; 10 bases are a match to TRBD2. The CDR3 is made up of 16 amino acids. The ends lost 7 bases at V and 2 bases at J; junction bases unmatched: 10. The germline CDR1 and CDR2 sequences are SNHLY and FYNNEI. As DNA, the CDR3 is TGTGCCAGCAAGGAGGTGGATAGCGGGGGGCAAGAGACCCAGTACTTC. It encodes CASKEVDSGGQETQYF. The full variable domain, completed using reference TRBV2 and TRBJ2-5, is EPEVTQTPSHQVTQMGQEVILRCVPISNHLYFYWYRQILGQKVEFLVSFYNNEISEKSEIFDDQFSVERPDGSNFTLKIRSTKLEDSAMYFCASKEVDSGGQETQYFGPGTRLLVL.

The chain recombines TRBV6-5 with TRBJ2-1; 14 nucleotides match TRBD2. V dropped 6 bases and J dropped 9; count of bases not matched to a gene: 13. This CDR3 is built from 17 residues. Germline CDR1 and CDR2: MNHEY and SVGAGI. The CDR3 DNA sequence: TGTGCCAGCAGACGTCCCGGGACTAGCGGGAGCTCTAGTGAGCAGTTCTTC. It yields the protein CASRRPGTSGSSSEQFF.

V gene TRBV28 combines with J gene TRBJ2-7; possible D gene TRBD1, 5 bases. The V gene's germline CDR1 is MDHEN and CDR2 SYDVKM. With 3 bases removed from V and 5 bases from J, the gap between germline ends came to 17 bases. The length of the CDR3 is 15 residues. The CDR3 spells CASSFLSAGNNEQYF. The DNA for the CDR3 is TGTGCCAGCAGTTTCTTATCAGCAGGGAACAACGAGCAGTACTTC.

With respect to this clonotype: The junction departs from the called germline gene at one end, perhaps through a read error. The chain links TRBV5-1 to TRBJ2-3; D gene ambiguous. The CDR3 is 14 amino acids. From germline, CDR1 is SGHRS and CDR2 YFSETQ. In DNA form, the CDR3 reads TGTGCCAGCAGCTCCACGGACCGCACAGATACGCAGTATTTT. It specifies CASSSTDRTDTQYF.

This clonotype occurred many times. The chain links TRBV4-1 to TRBJ1-4; no clear D gene. Trimming cost V 4 bases and J 6 bases, with 9 bases left between them. Germline V CDR1 and CDR2: MGHRA, YSYEKL. This CDR3 region has 13 residues. The CDR3 loop is CASSRTVHEKLFF. The DNA of the CDR3 is TGCGCCAGCAGCCGAACGGTGCATGAAAAACTGTTTTTT.

Remarks on this clonotype: A far larger clone is only one base removed, so a read error is likely. V and J are TRBV27 and TRBJ1-6; D may be TRBD1 (5 bases). The germline V gene encodes CDR1 MNHEY and CDR2 SMNVEV (reference sequence). This CDR3 comprises 16 residues. The V gene lost 5 bases and the J gene lost 9 bases, with 20 bases spanning the gap. The CDR3 spells CASSETDRGDSSPLHF. The DNA of the CDR3 is TGTGCCAGCAGTGAGACGGACCGGGGCGACAGTTCACCCCTCCACTTT.

This clonotype was counted many times. The gene calls are TRBV2 and TRBJ2-6; 10 nucleotides match TRBD1. Germline trimming cut 4 bases from V and 2 bases from J; bases unmatched to any gene: 5. The CDR3 extends over 17 amino acids. Per the germline V gene, CDR1 is SNHLY and CDR2 is FYNNEI. The CDR3 DNA sequence: TGTGCCAGCAGTGGACAGGGGGCGGGCACTGGGGCCAACGTCCTGACTTTC. It specifies CASSGQGAGTGANVLTF.

The V call is TRBV3-1, the J call TRBJ2-7; no definite D call. Trimming left V 1 base short and J 3 bases short, with 10 bases between. The CDR3 has 14 amino acids. The germline CDR1 and CDR2 sequences are LGHDT and YNNKEL (reference sequence). The CDR3 protein is CASSQGSYNYEQYF. CDR3 DNA sequence: TGTGCCAGCAGCCAAGGCAGCTACAACTACGAGCAGTACTTC.

In its sample, this clonotype was seen many times. This chain connects TRBV3-1 to TRBJ2-1, with 7 positions matching TRBD1. V lost 5 bases and J lost 3; bases outside the gene matches: 7. Germline loops: CDR1 LGHDT, CDR2 YNNKEL (reference sequence). This CDR3 is built from 15 residues. The CDR3 sequence is CASSLRQGRYNEQFF. CDR3 sequence (DNA): TGTGCCAGCAGCTTACGACAGGGTCGCTACAATGAGCAGTTCTTC.

V usage is TRBV29-1 and J usage is TRBJ1-2; 8 bases align to TRBD1. This CDR3 contains 13 residues. The germline V gene encodes CDR1 SQVTM and CDR2 ANQGSEA. V gave up 6 bases and J gave up 8 bases; unmatched junction bases: 11. CDR3 in amino acids: CSVGQGWNRGYTF. CDR3 sequence (DNA): TGCAGCGTCGGACAGGGCTGGAATAGAGGCTACACCTTC.

Points on this clonotype: With a far larger clone one base away, a read error is the likely cause. The rearrangement uses TRBV20-1 and TRBJ2-1; 8 bases fit TRBD1. This CDR3 contains 15 residues. CDR1 is DFQATT, CDR2 SNEGSKA, per germline (reference sequence). Losses at the gene ends were 4 bases for V and 10 bases for J; bases not matched to a gene: 15. CDR3: CSAIRTGYPLYEQFF. For the CDR3, the DNA is TGCAGTGCTATCCGGACAGGGTATCCTCTCTACGAGCAGTTCTTC.

For this clonotype: With only one base between it and a far larger clone, this is likely a read error. The J gene is TRBJ1-4, the V gene TRBV11-3; D unclear. Germline CDR1 reads SGHNT; CDR2 reads YENEEA. The CDR3 runs 15 residues. The CDR3 is CDSSLRQRGNEKLFF. DNA of the CDR3: TGTGACAGCAGTCTGAGGCAGAGAGGTAATGAAAAACTGTTTTTT. Full variable domain (outside the CDR3, taken from reference TRBV11-3 and TRBJ1-4): EAGVVQSPRYKIIEKKQPVAFWCNPISGHNTLYWYLQNLGQGPELLIRYENEEAVDDSQLPKDRFSAERLKGVDSTLKIQPAELGDSAVYLCDSSLRQRGNEKLFFGSGTQLSVL.